Following are 5 T cell receptor beta chains from one sample sequenced in a study of cytomegalovirus exposure and HLA in healthy donors. The table came from immunoSEQ multiplex PCR; TCRdb's copy has only in-frame clones and leaves some out. The sample has 100,000 to 150,000 clones; 80% to 90% are singletons. Input material: PBMCs. The receptors originated from a young man in good health and CMV-seropositive.

V and J are TRBV11-2 and TRBJ2-3; 12 bases match TRBD1. The CDR3 covers 17 residues. Trimming cost V 5 bases and J 5 bases; bases outside gene matches: 11. Germline V gene data show CDR1 as SGHAT and CDR2 as FQNNGV. The CDR3 nucleotides read TGTGCCAGCAGCGGAGGCGGGACAGGGGGCGCGTTAGATACGCAGTATTTT. Its translation: CASSGGGTGGALDTQYF.

V and J are TRBV18 and TRBJ2-3, with D unclear. V was pared by 0 bases and J by 5 bases, with 9 bases between. The CDR3 consists of 14 residues. The germline V gene encodes CDR1 KGHSH and CDR2 LQKENI. In DNA form, the CDR3 reads TGTGCCAGCTCACCACCTAGTATGGTAGATACGCAGTATTTT. Its translation: CASSPPSMVDTQYF. The full variable domain, completed using reference TRBV18 and TRBJ2-3, is NAGVMQNPRHLVRRRGQEARLRCSPMKGHSHVYWYRQLPEEGLKFMVYLQKENIIDESGMPKERFSAEFPKEGPSILRIQQVVRGDSAAYFCASSPPSMVDTQYFGPGTRLTVL.

This chain joins TRBV15 and TRBJ2-7; 7 positions agree with TRBD1. The V gene's germline CDR1 is LNHNV and CDR2 YYDKDF (reference sequence). This CDR3 is built from 15 residues. V gave up 3 bases and J gave up 3 bases; unmatched junction bases: 8. In nucleotides, the CDR3 is TGTGCCACCAGCAGGGGGCAGGGGGTAGTCTACGAGCAGTACTTC. Translating gives CATSRGQGVVYEQYF.

The chain couples TRBV20-1 to TRBJ2-1; D is perhaps TRBD1 (5 bases). The CDR3 has 10 residues. In germline, CDR1 is DFQATT, CDR2 SNEGSKA (reference sequence). The V and J ends lost 5 bases and 7 bases respectively, with 6 bases between them. The CDR3 DNA sequence: TGCAGTGCTCGACAGAATGAGCAGTTCTTC. Protein: CSARQNEQFF.

This sequence joins TRBV30 and TRBJ1-2; maybe TRBD1 (5 bases). V lost 7 bases, J lost 8 bases, and 14 bases lay in between. From germline, CDR1 is GTSNPN and CDR2 SVGIG (reference sequence). The CDR3 totals 11 residues. The CDR3 here is CASQGRAGYTF. Written as DNA, the CDR3 is TGTGCCTCCCAGGGCCGTGCGGGCTACACCTTC.